The present entry profiles one T cell receptor (beta chain) with its context. The specificity of this receptor is unknown. Base qualities are missing; no much larger clone stands one base away. The germline ends are 17 bases apart after V is trimmed by 5 bases and J by 0 bases. The germline V gene (reference sequence) supplies CDR1 SEHNR and CDR2 FQNEAQ. CDR3 length: 16 amino acids, cysteine to phenylalanine. Only the CDR3 region is kept as DNA, spanning 48 bases read in frame from base 1. This specimen belongs to a study of T cell responses to AZD1222 COVID-19 vaccine (dated by TCRdb to the early 2020s). With regard to the full study: AZD1222 recipients whose second dose came at about 4 weeks and those whose second dose came at about 12 weeks were combined into one group, since spike-specific TCR depth and breadth did not differ between the two schedules. A total of 230 or so trial participants underwent TCR sequencing, of whom around 200 received two doses of AZD1222 and about 26 received two doses of the MenACWY control vaccine. Trial participants were enrolled by age into subgroups of 18-55, 56-69 and 70-plus years, and about 150, 27 and 61 TCR-sequenced participants, respectively, were included in these subgroups.

The CDR3 regions of human TCRbeta chains were analyzed by immunosequencing. The published analysis was carried out like this. TCRs in the repertoires were compared against a reference library of SARS-CoV-2-specific TCRs that had been generated with the MIRA antigen-specificity platform. Breadth was defined as the fraction of unique TCRs that were SARS-CoV-2-associated. Depth was defined as the fraction of total T cells that were SARS-CoV-2-associated. Using the MIRA data, each spike-specific TCR was mapped to the spike region that the TCR reacts to and placed in a CD4 or CD8 class. Log10-transformed breadth and depth values were compared by one-way ANOVA with Sidak's multiple comparisons tests. TCRdb's version of the immuneACCESS table is confined to in-frame rearrangements and falls short of the full clone set. An unresolved V gene accounts for under half of the shortfall where checked; the remainder is of unknown origin. V and J calls and clone size are given by that table; D and trimming were obtained from the DNA. This sample lists roughly 93,000 clones; 85% to 90% were detected once. The ten top clones hold approximately 30% of the sample.

General findings and caveats noted by the study authors: After two AZD1222 doses, both the breadth and the depth of spike-specific TCRs were significantly higher than at day 0 and than in MenACWY recipients. The vaccine-associated CD4 TCRs covered the entire spike protein, and the dominant responses fell in regions 160-218 and 743-854. The 56-69-year group was small, and its depth increase did not reach significance, likely because of low power. Only six AZD1222 recipients were SARS-CoV-2 seropositive at baseline, limiting conclusions about previously exposed vaccinees. Reportedly, close to half of the unique spike-specific TCRs recognized epitopes lying outside the regions that are mutated in the B.1.351 and B.1.1.7 variants. No day 14 peak-response samples were available, so repertoires were characterized only after the peak T cell response. Participants were mostly white British, with more females than males. The authors suggested clonal diversity may have been underestimated.

The time point label, read with the paper, signifies: baseline before first vaccination. Vaccinee samples came from UK trials COV001 and COV002, including a single-blind randomized controlled phase 2/3 trial of AZD1222 (ChAdOx1 nCoV-19) in healthy adults. Trial participant PBMC samples were collected at day 0 and day 28 after the second dose for TCRbeta chain sequencing. The receptor was isolated from an adult in good health. The specimen was peripheral blood, collected on day 0 of AZD1222 vaccination. The rearrangement joined TRBV7-9 to TRBJ2-7, with the D call tentatively TRBD1 or TRBD2, each fitting 5 bases. CDR3 sequence: CASSPPGPGYSYEQYF. The DNA sequence is TGTGCCAGCAGCCCCCCGGGGCCAGGTTACTCCTACGAGCAGTACTTC.